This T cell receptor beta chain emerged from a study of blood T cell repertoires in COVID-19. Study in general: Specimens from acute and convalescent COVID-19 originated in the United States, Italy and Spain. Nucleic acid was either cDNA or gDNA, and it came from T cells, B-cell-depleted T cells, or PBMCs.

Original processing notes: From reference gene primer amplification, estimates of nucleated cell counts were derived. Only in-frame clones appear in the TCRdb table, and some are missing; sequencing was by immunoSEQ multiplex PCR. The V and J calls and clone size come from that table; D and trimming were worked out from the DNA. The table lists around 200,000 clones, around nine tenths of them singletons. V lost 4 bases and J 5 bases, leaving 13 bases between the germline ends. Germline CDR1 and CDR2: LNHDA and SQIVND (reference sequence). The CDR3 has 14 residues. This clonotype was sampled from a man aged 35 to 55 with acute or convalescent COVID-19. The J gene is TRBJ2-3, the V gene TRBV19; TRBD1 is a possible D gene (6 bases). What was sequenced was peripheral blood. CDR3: CASSNNRAIDTQYF. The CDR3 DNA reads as TGTGCCAGTAGTAATAACAGGGCGATAGATACGCAGTATTTT. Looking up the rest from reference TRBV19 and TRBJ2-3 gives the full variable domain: DGGITQSPKYLFRKEGQNVTLSCEQNLNHDAMYWYRQDPGQGLRLIYYSQIVNDFQKGDIAEGYSVSREKKESFPLTVTSAQKNPTAFYLCASSNNRAIDTQYFGPGTRLTVL.